This T cell receptor beta chain was documented in a study of blood T cell repertoires in COVID-19. Study in general: The United States, Italy and Spain were the sources of the acute and convalescent COVID-19 samples.

Between the trimmed V and J ends, which lost 4 bases and 5 bases, there was a span of 24 bases. Germline CDR1 SGHTS, CDR2 YDEGEE. The length of the CDR3 is 17 residues. Original processing methods: Scientists estimated how many nucleated cells there were by amplifying reference gene primers. Repertoires were generated with immunoSEQ multiplex PCR, while TCRdb's copy carries only in-frame clones and drops some. Clone size and V and J calls were adopted from that table, with D and trimming inferred from the DNA. Counted here are almost 400,000 clones, just under 90% occurring once; the ten biggest clones make up approximately 1.5%. Participant age was roughly 18 to 100 years, and participants resided in 20 to 30 US areas. Cohort assignment relied on participant-reported clinical history.

V usage is TRBV5-8 and J usage is TRBJ2-5; maybe TRBD2 (5 bases). The TCR comes from a woman aged 30 to 39 who had recovered from COVID-19. Sequencing input: PBMCs or T cells enriched from blood (not recorded which). DNA for the CDR3: TGTGCCAGCAGCCCTCCTCCAGGAGGTCCCAAGGAGGAGACCCAGTACTTC. Amino acid sequence: CASSPPPGGPKEETQYF.